This T cell receptor beta chain was profiled in a study of shared clonotypes between healthy human individuals (dated by TCRdb to about 2020). In terms of the full investigation: Three men and two women, aged 18 to 49 years, made up the cohort. To estimate repertoire size and how much clonotype sharing occurs between individuals, the study deeply sequenced the blood TCR repertoires of a handful of healthy adults. Per donor, leukapheresis produced somewhere between about 0.9 and 9 billion PBMCs. Per donor, three plates each were used for CD4 naive and CD4 memory, two for CD8 naive, and one for CD8 memory. To increase sequencing depth and limit assay-specific biases, TCR repertoire library preparation and sequencing were carried out by different laboratories using diverse techniques. The investigation overall reported the following: Clonotypes shared by all four sorted-subset donors showed higher generation probabilities than non-shared clonotypes. Sharing across several donors was observed for around 5% of naive CD4, around 3.5% of naive CD8, 2% to 2.5% of memory CD4, and roughly 0.43% of memory CD8 clonotypes. Pairwise subsampling indicated that sequencing depth was expected to affect the degree of clonotype sharing among donors. The genetic and exposure-history diversity represented was limited by the small number of donors. Larger estimated clonotype richness was generally found for naive subsets than for memory subsets. Only blood was sampled, and tissue TCR repertoires likely differ from those in blood. Rarefaction of sorted-subset datasets indicated incomplete sequencing despite the large sequencing depth.

Using the deep immunoSEQ assay, multiplex PCR amplified TCR CDR3 regions from genomic DNA. Extracted genomic DNA from each cell subset was spread evenly across all wells of several immunoSEQ 96-well plates, with each plate serving as a replicate. For sorted subsets, each replicate PCR was loaded with around 220 ng genomic DNA, equivalent to 32,000 or so T cell genomes. Purified libraries were measured with a Qubit 3.0 fluorometer, size-checked on a Bioanalyzer 2100, and measured again with the KAPA Library Quantification kit. Every immunoSEQ 96-well plate was sequenced on a dedicated single-read 150-cycle Illumina NextSeq 550 flow cell. Processing in the source paper ran as follows. Because the immunoSEQ output held only junctional sequences and lacked quality scores, the filtering could not match the filtering applied to full-length reads. To assign V/J genes and CDR3, sequences were annotated using PyIR, a Python wrapper for IgBLAST v1.9, with IMGT germline references. Any read was removed if the V/J assignment was weak (E-value above 1e-6), the CDR3 was missing, or the read contained stop codons, out-of-frame junctions, or ambiguous translated residues. V3J clonotypes were defined as sequences sharing an identical inferred V gene, J gene, and CDR3 amino acid sequence. Percentage overlap between repertoires was calculated by dividing the number of shared unique clonotypes by the size of the smaller repertoire. Repertoire richness was assessed with RTK rarefaction, the Chao1 estimator, and Recon v2.1 estimates of unobserved clonotypes. OLGA was used to compute generation probabilities for all TCRbeta clonotypes that the gDNA method yielded from several donors. Imported from immuneACCESS, the table was reduced by TCRdb to in-frame sequences with V and J called. These copies leave out some clones; in studies compared against another copy, an unresolved V gene accounts for under half, and the cause of the remainder is not known. The V and J calls and clone size were taken over from that table, and D and trimming were inferred from the DNA. The table for this sample lists about 1.5 million clones; 98% of them were counted only once. The biggest ten clones account for about 0.45% of the sample.

The donors were healthy, HIV-negative adults who had no recently reported acute infections or vaccinations. Every donor was a Caucasian adult residing in Nashville, Tennessee, USA. Magnetic negative selection was used to enrich CD4+ T cells, after which naive cells were positively selected on CD45RA and the negative fraction became the memory subset. Blood was obtained by leukapheresis, after which PBMCs were separated by Ficoll-Histopaque density gradient centrifugation and cryopreserved in liquid nitrogen vapor phase. Analytical flow cytometry was used to check the purity and quantity of every magnetically sorted T cell population. Genomic DNA was isolated from every sorted fraction and measured by UV absorbance on a Nanodrop 2000c. Comments on this clone: This clone's antigen is unknown. No clone much larger than this one lies a single base away; base qualities are absent.

V sheds 7 bases and J sheds 5 bases, leaving 7 bases between their ends. The germline V gene supplies CDR1 MDHEN and CDR2 SYDVKM. The CDR3 spans 11 residues, from the cysteine through the phenylalanine. Kept here is only the CDR3 DNA, which spans 33 bases and is read in frame from base 1. The chain joins TRBV28 to TRBJ2-3; the D gene is perhaps TRBD1, on 5 matching bases. This TCR was sampled from a man in his thirties or forties in good health. The specimen was naive CD4+ T cells sorted from blood. The cell subset or site label corresponds to: CD45RA+ positively selected. The nucleotides are TGTGCCAGCAAGGGGCAAGATACGCAGTATTTT. Its coded protein is CASKGQDTQYF.